This TCR beta chain originates from a study of response to subunit inactivated influenza vaccine (dated by TCRdb to the late 2010s). General notes on the study: Deep quantitative T cell receptor repertoire profiling was used in the study to track responses to a trivalent subunit inactivated influenza vaccine.

From the germline V gene, CDR1 is SGHAT and CDR2 is FQNNGV. The CDR3 covers 15 residues, taking in both the cysteine and the phenylalanine. Only the CDR3 portion is preserved as DNA: 45 bases, with reading frame beginning at the first base. Relative to germline, V is missing 5 bases and J is missing 2 bases, with 5 bases of the junction outside any gene match. Paper-wide results and their limitations: The authors suggested that each seasonal influenza vaccination may recruit only a limited number of new T cells.

This clonotype showed up just a few times. There is no known antigen for this receptor. Base qualities are not at hand, and no much larger clone is one base apart. The method behind the library was RT-PCR. Sequencing was carried out with an Illumina HiSeq 2500. TCRdb trimmed the raw reads at Q25, called clones with MiXCR and kept productive beta chains. Rows matching on CDR3 protein sequence are summarized as one entry with the most common DNA and genes. Within this sample are 530,000 or so distinct CDR3 sequences, with roughly 27% of them counted one time only. The ten most abundant clones make up approximately 1.9% of the sample.

The TCR sequence derives from a man between 45 and 60 years old who received an inactivated influenza vaccine. Donor details come from another sample of the same person, matched by shared clones. The source material was CD4+ T cells sorted from PBMCs, sampled around 5 days after vaccination. The V and J segments used are TRBV11-2 and TRBJ1-5, with 8 bases aligning to TRBD1. The CDR3: CASSPGTGRNQPQHF. The DNA is as follows: TGTGCCAGCAGCCCTGGGACAGGACGCAATCAGCCCCAGCATTTT. When the CDR3 is completed using the reference TRBV11-2 and TRBJ1-5 genes on either side, the full variable domain is EAGVAQSPRYKIIEKRQSVAFWCNPISGHATLYWYQQILGQGPKLLIQFQNNGVVDDSQLPKDRFSAERLKGVDSTLKIQPAKLEDSAVYLCASSPGTGRNQPQHFGDGTRLSIL.